Included here is one T cell receptor beta chain sequence, with context. Generated by immunoSEQ multiplex PCR, the TCRdb table keeps only in-frame clones and is missing some. The top ten hold approximately 0.5% of the sample, which has roughly 170,000 clones, 88% seen once. The data originate from a study of T cell responses to AZD1222 COVID-19 vaccine. The material sequenced was peripheral blood, taken on day 0 of AZD1222 vaccination. The receptor comes from an adult in good health.

CDR3 nucleotide sequence: TGTGCCAGCAGTCCGAGTTGGGGCTACAATGAGCAGTTCTTC. This encodes CASSPSWGYNEQFF. V usage is TRBV6-5 and J usage is TRBJ2-1; D is ambiguous. CDR3 size: 14 residues. Germline V gives CDR1 MNHEY, CDR2 SVGAGI. V was cut by 5 bases and J by 3 bases, with 11 bases left in between.